This TCR beta chain is drawn from a study of immune evolution from preneoplasia to lung adenocarcinoma (dated by TCRdb to the early 2020s). About the full investigation: No AAH lesions showed HLA loss of heterozygosity, compared with about 6.3% of AIS, 15% of MIA and around 30% of ADC lesions. The TCR sequencing data were obtained from 51 patients. A total of roughly 50 patients with pulmonary nodules who underwent surgical resection were included in the overall cohort. According to the study, fewer than 130 samples went through TCR sequencing. The study combined immune gene expression, TCR sequencing and multiplex immunofluorescence to profile immune contexture across lung adenocarcinoma precursors and invasive adenocarcinoma. Resected precursor lesions (AAH, AIS, MIA) and invasive adenocarcinomas were compared with paired morphologically normal lung tissue. Whole exome sequencing and methylation data from the same cohort of nodules were integrated with the immune data. POLYSOLVER was used to infer Class I HLA alleles from exome data, and LOHHLA was used to detect allele-specific HLA loss. The sample size was set by how many specimens were available, not by a prior power calculation. General study outcomes and caveats: All patients were from Japan and China, so applicability to Western populations was uncertain. Normal lung showed the highest clonality, whereas later-stage lesions appeared to have higher T cell density and diversity but lower clonality. The findings reflected association rather than direct causation, and larger cohorts with long-term follow-up and longitudinal biopsies were considered necessary. Compared with EGFR-mutant or double wild-type lesions, KRAS-mutant nodules had the highest T cell clonality. Normal lung had the highest top T cell clone frequencies, and these frequencies appeared to fall progressively from AAH through AIS, MIA and invasive adenocarcinoma.

In this sample, this clone turned up once. Its antigen has not been determined. It has no much larger one-base neighbor in the sample; base qualities were not kept. Using the immunoSEQ hsTCRbeta Kit, TCR beta CDR3 regions were sequenced from DNA. In the original analysis: TCR sequencing data were analysed with the ImmunoSEQ Analyzer. T cell clonality was defined as 1 minus Pielou's evenness computed on productive rearrangements. The inverse Simpson index, applied to productive templates, was used to measure T cell diversity. T cell density was TCR beta template counts normalized to usable DNA, estimated by amplifying and sequencing housekeeping genes. Two-sided Kruskal-Wallis tests were used to compare TCR metrics across histologic stages. The source is immuneACCESS, and TCRdb retained only in-frame sequences with V and J called. Part of the clones is not carried over; for the studies checked, unresolved V genes explain less than half of this, and the remainder is unexplained. Clone size and the V and J calls come from that table; the DNA yielded D and trimming. The sample profile shows 25,000 to 30,000 clones; about three quarters of them were found once. The top ten constitute roughly 5.8% of the sample.

Relative to germline, V is 1 base shorter and J is 0 bases shorter, with 18 bases between their ends. From its cysteine to its phenylalanine, the CDR3 spans 18 amino acids. The retained sequence is limited to the CDR3, 54 bases, with the frame set at the first base. Patients underwent resection in Japan or China between about 2013 and 2018. The histologic diagnosis of each case was independently confirmed on H&E slides by two lung cancer pathologists. Premalignant or tumor cells were enriched for nucleic acid extraction by macro-dissection performed after pathologic assessment. DNA was isolated from FFPE tissue using the AllPrep DNA/RNA FFPE Kit.

The specimen sequenced was FFPE invasive lung adenocarcinoma tissue. Interpreted using the paper, the cell subset or site label stands for: frankly invasive lung adenocarcinoma (ADC). The source is a person in their sixties with invasive lung adenocarcinoma. Some clones in this sample may be carry-over from other donors' samples. Here the chain combines TRBV23-1 and TRBJ1-2; TRBD1 is possibly the D segment (5 matching bases). TRBV23-1 counts as an open reading frame of uncertain function. Here the CDR3 is given as CASSQYPGTEPPNYGYTF. In nucleotide form, the sequence is TGCGCCAGCAGTCAATATCCCGGGACGGAACCTCCTAACTATGGCTACACCTTC.